Listed here is a single T cell receptor (beta chain). CDR3 length: 15 amino acids. In germline, CDR1 is SEHNR, CDR2 FQNEAQ (reference sequence). Trimming left V 0 bases short and J 5 bases short, with 13 bases between. The sample is drawn from a study of T cell responses to AZD1222 COVID-19 vaccine. TCRdb keeps only in-frame clones here, not all; method: immunoSEQ multiplex PCR. The sample yields 180,000 or so clones, approximately 90% seen once. This receptor was identified in an adult who received the AZD1222 COVID-19 vaccine. Sequenced material: peripheral blood, taken 28 days after the second AZD1222 dose. The chain carries TRBV7-9 and TRBJ2-5; TRBD1 might be the D (5 bases). The CDR3 sequence: CASSLAQGQGETQYF. The CDR3 DNA reads TGTGCCAGCAGCTTAGCTCAGGGCCAAGGGGAGACCCAGTACTTC. The whole variable domain, remainder taken from reference TRBV7-9 and TRBJ2-5, is DTGVSQNPRHKITKRGQNVTFRCDPISEHNRLYWYRQTLGQGPEFLTYFQNEAQLEKSRLLSDRFSAERPKGSFSTLEIQRTEQGDSAMYLCASSLAQGQGETQYFGPGTRLLVL.